The clone carrying this T cell receptor beta chain appeared a few times. This sample stems from a study of cytomegalovirus exposure and HLA in healthy donors. Both 60 Vbeta primers and 13 Jbeta primers went into the PCR. This table comes from immunoSEQ multiplex PCR, and its TCRdb copy is limited to in-frame clones, with some not included. The sample has roughly 200,000 clones, approximately 79% seen once; the top ten hold 0.69%. CDR3 size: 15 residues. Germline assignment: CDR1 SGHTA and CDR2 FQGNSA. V lost 3 bases to trimming and J lost 2 bases; unmatched junction nucleotides: 2. The chain combines TRBV7-2 with TRBJ2-2; 8 nucleotides agree with TRBD1. The receptor was isolated from a woman aged 40 to 50 in good health and CMV-seronegative. Sequences were obtained from PBMCs. CDR3 loop: CASSLTGANTGELFF. Written as DNA, the CDR3 is TGTGCCAGCAGCTTGACAGGGGCTAACACCGGGGAGCTGTTTTTT. Filled out from reference TRBV7-2 and TRBJ2-2, the complete variable domain reads GAGVSQSPSNKVTEKGKDVELRCDPISGHTALYWYRQSLGQGLEFLIYFQGNSAPDKSGLPSDRFSAERTGGSVSTLTIQRTQQEDSAVYLCASSLTGANTGELFFGEGSRLTVL.